The clone carrying this T cell receptor (beta chain) was recorded once. The antigen is not known. V lost 7 bases to trimming and J lost 0 bases; unmatched junction nucleotides: 11. The CDR3 extends over 18 amino acids. Germline V gene sequence: CDR1 SGHKS, CDR2 YYEKEE (reference sequence). This entry is derived from a study of response to subunit inactivated influenza vaccine. MiXCR, applied by TCRdb to the RT-PCR reads, yields one record per CDR3 protein. The sample records roughly 500,000 distinct CDR3 sequences, around 25% being singletons. Broader study findings: The authors proposed limited new T cell recruitment per seasonal influenza vaccination.

Source: CD4+ T cells sorted from PBMCs, taken roughly 5 days after vaccination. This receptor was identified in a man in his fifties who received an inactivated influenza vaccine. V usage is TRBV5-5 and J usage is TRBJ2-6; 9 nucleotides line up with TRBD1. This CDR3 reads CASLTGTGPFSGANVLTF. In DNA form, the CDR3 reads TGTGCCAGCCTAACTGGGACAGGGCCTTTCTCTGGGGCCAACGTCCTGACTTTC.